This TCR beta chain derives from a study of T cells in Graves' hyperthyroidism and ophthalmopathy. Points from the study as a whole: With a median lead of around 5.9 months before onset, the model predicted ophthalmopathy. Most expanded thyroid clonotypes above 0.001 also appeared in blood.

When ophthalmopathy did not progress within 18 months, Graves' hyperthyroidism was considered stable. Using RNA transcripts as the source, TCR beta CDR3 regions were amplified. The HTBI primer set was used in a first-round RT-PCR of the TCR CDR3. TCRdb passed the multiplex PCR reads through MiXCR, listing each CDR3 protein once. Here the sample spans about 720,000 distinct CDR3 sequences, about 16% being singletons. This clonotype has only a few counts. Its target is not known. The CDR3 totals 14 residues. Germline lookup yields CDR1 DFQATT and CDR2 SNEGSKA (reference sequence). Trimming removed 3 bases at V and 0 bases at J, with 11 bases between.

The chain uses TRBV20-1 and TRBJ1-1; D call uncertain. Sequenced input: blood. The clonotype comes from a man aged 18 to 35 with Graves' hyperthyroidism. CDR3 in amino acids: CSASPGSLNTEAFF. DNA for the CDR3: TGCAGTGCTAGTCCGGGTTCCTTGAACACTGAAGCTTTCTTT.